This T cell receptor beta chain was found in a study of spatial heterogeneity in lung cancer. Time point given: blood at routine non-recurrence follow-up after resection. TCRdb processed the 5' RACE reads anew with MiXCR; each CDR3 protein has one entry. Of 72,000 or so distinct CDR3 sequences in the sample, nearly 9% were seen once. The specimen comprised PBMCs, sampled at follow-up. This receptor was identified in a female donor with early-stage non-small cell lung cancer.

This chain's CDR3 is CASEGPLRKLFF. The DNA of the CDR3 is TGTGCCAGCGAAGGCCCACTTCGGAAACTGTTTTTT. This sequence joins TRBV7-9 and TRBJ1-4; no firm D call. The CDR3 spans 12 residues. Looked up from germline, CDR1 is SEHNR and CDR2 is FQNEAQ (reference sequence). The V end lost 8 bases, the J end lost 11 bases, and 15 bases lay between the germline ends.